The clone carrying this T cell receptor beta chain was observed many times. The data were obtained in a study of early T cells in non-severe SARS-CoV-2 infection. In TCRdb, the 5' RACE reads were re-called with MiXCR into one record per CDR3 protein. The sample includes 45,000 to 75,000 distinct CDR3 sequences, 5.6% of them seen just once. This CDR3 comprises 17 residues. V dropped 4 bases and J dropped 0 bases, with 16 bases sitting between them. The J gene is TRBJ1-5, the V gene TRBV23-1; no reliable D call. TRBV23-1 is an ORF, with its function uncertain. Specimen: whole blood. This receptor was identified in an adult who was a healthcare worker with PCR-confirmed SARS-CoV-2 infection or an uninfected control (not recorded which). The chain's CDR3 is CASSLQNQNYSNQPQHF. Here the CDR3 DNA reads TGCGCCAGCAGTCTACAGAACCAGAATTATAGCAATCAGCCCCAGCATTTT.